This T cell receptor beta chain was sequenced for a study of blood T cell repertoires in COVID-19. On the study more broadly: PBMCs, B-cell-depleted T cells, or T cells provided the cDNA or gDNA that made up the material.

The CDR3 consists of 15 residues. V lost 4 bases to trimming and J lost 0 bases, with 11 bases between them. The germline V gene has CDR1 SGDLS and CDR2 YYNGEE. Here immunoSEQ multiplex PCR was the method, and the copy in TCRdb shows in-frame clones only, minus some. The sample holds 110,000 to 150,000 clones; 70% to 90% are singletons and the top ten take less than 2%. This chain joins TRBV9 and TRBJ1-3; TRBD1 is a possible D gene (6 bases). Material for sequencing was peripheral blood. The sequence derives from a woman aged 55-69 years with acute or convalescent COVID-19. The CDR3 region is CASSTRTASGNTIYF. CDR3 nucleotides: TGTGCCAGCAGCACACGGACAGCCTCTGGAAACACCATATATTTT.